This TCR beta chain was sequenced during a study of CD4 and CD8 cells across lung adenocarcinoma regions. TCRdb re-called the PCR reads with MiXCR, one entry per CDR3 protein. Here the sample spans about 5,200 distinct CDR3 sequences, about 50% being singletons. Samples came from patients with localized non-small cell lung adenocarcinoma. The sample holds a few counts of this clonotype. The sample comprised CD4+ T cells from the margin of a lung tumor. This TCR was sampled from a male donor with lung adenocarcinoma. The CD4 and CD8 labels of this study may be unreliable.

As DNA, the CDR3 is TGCGCCAGCAGCCAAGCGGGCACTATGAACACTGAAGCTTTCTTT. This gives the protein CASSQAGTMNTEAFF. The chain has TRBV4-1 and TRBJ1-1; D is unclear. V gave up 1 base and J gave up 0 bases, with 9 bases separating them. CDR3 size: 15 residues. From germline, CDR1 is MGHRA and CDR2 YSYEKL.